The 10 T cell receptor beta chains below were found in one sample sequenced in a study of regulatory T cells in long-lasting Graves disease. Combining iRepertoire HTBI primers with Arm-PCR of CDR3 regions, the authors built TCR beta libraries. TCRdb passed the multiplex PCR reads through MiXCR, listing each CDR3 protein once. Here the sample spans 300,000 to 500,000 distinct CDR3 sequences, around 21% being singletons. Regarding time point: persistent/refractory GD, antithyroid drugs over 5 years with positive TRAb. The TCR library was made from RNA extracted from PBMCs. Sequenced here: peripheral blood mononuclear cells (PBMCs), sampled when the disease was refractory, from a patient treated with antithyroid drugs. Receptors originate from a female donor with Graves disease.

V gene TRBV6-2 or TRBV6-3 combines with J gene TRBJ2-7; D may be TRBD2 (6 bases). This CDR3 spans 17 amino acids. The V end was cut by 2 bases, the J end by 0 bases, with 17 bases between. Germline V CDR1 and CDR2: MNHEY, SVGEGT. CDR3: CASSYHHNLTSSYEQYF. CDR3 in DNA: TGTGCCAGCAGTTACCACCACAACTTGACTAGCTCCTACGAGCAGTACTTC.

This clonotype was observed a few times. J is TRBJ1-3 and V is TRBV7-6, with 10 bases aligning to TRBD1. Trimming at V came to 6 bases and at J to 0 bases, leaving 5 bases not matched to a gene. Germline V CDR1 and CDR2: SGHVS, FNYEAQ. This CDR3 spans 16 amino acids. The CDR3 region is CASSWDRGPSGNTIYF. In DNA, the CDR3 is TGTGCCAGCAGTTGGGACAGGGGCCCCTCTGGAAACACCATATATTTT.

This clonotype was counted many times. The J gene is TRBJ2-5, the V gene TRBV20-1, with 10 bases fitting TRBD1. Per germline, CDR1 DFQATT and CDR2 SNEGSKA (reference sequence). CDR3 length: 15 amino acids. The J segment lost 1 base and the V segment lost 3 bases, leaving 5 bases of the junction unmatched. The CDR3 DNA sequence: TGCAGTGCTAGGGGAGACAGGGGGCTCCAAGAGACCCAGTACTTC. Translating it yields CSARGDRGLQETQYF.

This clonotype was seen repeatedly, ten times or more. The V call is TRBV7-2, the J call TRBJ2-5; 11 bases are a match to TRBD2. The CDR3 totals 16 residues. Germline values: CDR1 SGHTA, CDR2 FQGNSA. V gave up 3 bases and J gave up 5 bases; unmatched junction bases: 8. This CDR3 is CASSLGTSGSGETQYF. The CDR3 DNA reads as TGTGCCAGCAGCTTGGGAACTAGCGGGAGTGGGGAGACCCAGTACTTC.

This clonotype showed up just a few times. The chain employs TRBV20-1 and TRBJ2-1; 11 bases agree with TRBD2. The CDR3 spans 15 residues. Germline CDR1 and CDR2: DFQATT and SNEGSKA (reference sequence). The V segment lost 3 bases and the J segment 6 bases; nucleotides outside the gene matches: 7. CDR3 loop: CSASRLAGGLNEQFF. As DNA, the CDR3 is TGCAGTGCTAGCCGCCTAGCGGGAGGACTCAATGAGCAGTTCTTC.

In its sample, this clonotype was seen many times. The chain carries TRBV15 and TRBJ2-7; 7 nucleotides agree with TRBD2. The germline V gene has CDR1 LNHNV and CDR2 YYDKDF (reference sequence). V was clipped by 1 base and J by 3 bases; unmatched bases: 9. The CDR3 loop spans 16 amino acids. CDR3 DNA sequence: TGTGCCACCAGCAGAGGGGGGGGACCTTCCGTCTACGAGCAGTACTTC. It encodes CATSRGGGPSVYEQYF.

Only a few counts were recorded for this clonotype. The chain recombines TRBV10-3 with TRBJ2-7; D may be TRBD1 (6 bases). This CDR3 has 12 residues. Trimming pared 2 bases from V and 6 bases from J, leaving 8 bases between. Germline V CDR1 and CDR2: ENHRY, SYGVKD. The CDR3 DNA is TGTGCCATCAGTGAGAGGGGGACCGAGCAGTACTTC. Residues: CAISERGTEQYF.

The V gene is TRBV6-1, the J gene TRBJ2-7; possible D gene TRBD2, 5 bases. V lost 8 bases and J 4 bases, leaving 18 bases between the germline ends. Germline lookup yields CDR1 MNHNS and CDR2 SASEGT. The CDR3 length is 14 residues. The CDR3 loop is CASQVGAREYEQYF. For the CDR3, the DNA is TGTGCCAGCCAGGTGGGAGCGAGAGAGTACGAGCAGTACTTC.

This clonotype was seen at least ten times. The chain is built from TRBV20-1 and TRBJ2-2; D is ambiguous. Germline V gives CDR1 DFQATT, CDR2 SNEGSKA (reference sequence). The CDR3 has 11 residues. V was pared by 1 base and J by 7 bases, with 4 bases between. CDR3 coding DNA: TGCAGTGCTAGAGCAAGCGGGGAGCTGTTTTTT. Protein sequence: CSARASGELFF.

This clonotype was seen repeatedly, ten times or more. The genes are TRBV28 and TRBJ1-6; 8 nucleotides agree with TRBD1. Trimming took 6 bases from V and 5 from J; bases not matched to a gene: 9. Germline lookup yields CDR1 MDHEN and CDR2 SYDVKM. The CDR3 is 16 residues long. CDR3 nucleotides: TGTGCCAGCAGATTGACAGGGGCGGGGAATAATTCACCCCTCCACTTT. This codes for CASRLTGAGNNSPLHF.